One and the same sample provided the 8 T cell receptor beta chains below, sequenced in a study of OX40 agonist ivuxolimab in advanced cancers. The protocol was immunoSEQ multiplex PCR, while the TCRdb copy is restricted to in-frame clones and leaves out a portion. The sample contains 66,000 or so clones, approximately 86% of which appear only once. The sample was CD4+ or CD8+ T cells sorted from blood, taken in a trial of the OX40 agonist ivuxolimab. The receptor set was obtained from an adult with an advanced solid tumor such as melanoma, head and neck, liver or kidney cancer.

The CDR3 sequence is CASSGGGWDQPQHF. CDR3 DNA: TGTGCCAGCAGTGGGGGAGGGTGGGATCAGCCCCAGCATTTT. This chain links TRBV28 with TRBJ1-5; possibly TRBD1 for D (5 bases). This CDR3 has 14 residues. V gave up 5 bases and J gave up 5 bases, with 13 bases separating them. The germline CDR1 and CDR2 sequences are MDHEN and SYDVKM.

The CDR3 here is CASRAGYSNQPQHF. DNA for the CDR3: TGTGCCAGTAGAGCGGGCTATAGCAATCAGCCCCAGCATTTT. The genes are TRBV19 and TRBJ1-5; D uncertain. From germline, CDR1 is LNHDA and CDR2 SQIVND (reference sequence). V was shortened by 6 bases and J by 0 bases, with 9 bases between the two germline ends. The CDR3 runs 14 residues.

In this sample, this clone turned up once. V and J are TRBV9 and TRBJ2-1; 7 nucleotides agree with TRBD1. There are 15 residues in the CDR3. Germline V gene sequence: CDR1 SGDLS, CDR2 YYNGEE. Trimming cost V 0 bases and J 6 bases; bases outside gene matches: 6. The CDR3 sequence: CASSVALDRVNEQFF. The CDR3 DNA reads TGTGCCAGCAGCGTAGCTCTAGACAGGGTCAATGAGCAGTTCTTC. Filled out from reference TRBV9 and TRBJ2-1, the complete variable domain reads DSGVTQTPKHLITATGQRVTLRCSPRSGDLSVYWYQQSLDQGLQFLIQYYNGEERAKGNILERFSAQQFPDLHSELNLSSLELGDSALYFCASSVALDRVNEQFFGPGTRLTVL.

This chain uses TRBV19 with TRBJ2-2, with TRBD2 matching 9 bases. The ends lost 4 bases at V and 5 bases at J; junction bases unmatched: 8. The germline V gene has CDR1 LNHDA and CDR2 SQIVND (reference sequence). CDR3 size: 16 residues. The DNA of the CDR3 is TGTGCCAGTAGTACATACGGGACTAGCAGGACCGGGGAGCTGTTTTTT. Its protein is CASSTYGTSRTGELFF. Looking up the rest from reference TRBV19 and TRBJ2-2 gives the full variable domain: DGGITQSPKYLFRKEGQNVTLSCEQNLNHDAMYWYRQDPGQGLRLIYYSQIVNDFQKGDIAEGYSVSREKKESFPLTVTSAQKNPTAFYLCASSTYGTSRTGELFFGEGSRLTVL.

The chain employs TRBV28 and TRBJ1-5; D might be TRBD1 (5 bases). Trimming left V 3 bases short and J 2 bases short, with 14 bases between. The germline gives CDR1 MDHEN, CDR2 SYDVKM. The CDR3 extends over 16 amino acids. DNA of the CDR3: TGTGCCAGCAGTTTGTTCAGTGGAGGGGGCAATCAGCCCCAGCATTTT. Translation gives CASSLFSGGGNQPQHF.

This chain uses TRBV2 with TRBJ2-6; 8 nucleotides agree with TRBD1. This CDR3 spans 14 amino acids. With V trimmed by 7 bases and J by 9 bases, 8 bases remained unmatched. Germline V gene data show CDR1 as SNHLY and CDR2 as FYNNEI. CDR3 bases: TGTGCCAGCACAACTGCAGGGGGCGTCAACGTCCTGACTTTC. It encodes CASTTAGGVNVLTF. The full variable domain, its missing parts supplied by reference TRBV2 and TRBJ2-6, is EPEVTQTPSHQVTQMGQEVILRCVPISNHLYFYWYRQILGQKVEFLVSFYNNEISEKSEIFDDQFSVERPDGSNFTLKIRSTKLEDSAMYFCASTTAGGVNVLTFGAGSRLTVL.

This chain uses TRBV11-3 with TRBJ2-7; D unclear. The CDR3 sequence is 13 residues long. Trimming removed 1 base from V and 4 bases from J, with 8 bases in between. Germline lookup yields CDR1 SGHNT and CDR2 YENEEA. The CDR3 DNA follows: TGTGCCAGCAGCTTAGGCGAGGCATACGAGCAGTACTTC. Protein: CASSLGEAYEQYF.

The V and J genes are TRBV27 and TRBJ1-2; 8 bases align to TRBD1. The germline V gene encodes CDR1 MNHEY and CDR2 SMNVEV (reference sequence). J was trimmed by 1 base and V by 2 bases; bases with no gene match: 3. This CDR3 has 15 residues. CDR3 DNA: TGTGCCAGCAGTTTACACGGACAGGGTAACTATGGCTACACCTTC. Its translation is CASSLHGQGNYGYTF.